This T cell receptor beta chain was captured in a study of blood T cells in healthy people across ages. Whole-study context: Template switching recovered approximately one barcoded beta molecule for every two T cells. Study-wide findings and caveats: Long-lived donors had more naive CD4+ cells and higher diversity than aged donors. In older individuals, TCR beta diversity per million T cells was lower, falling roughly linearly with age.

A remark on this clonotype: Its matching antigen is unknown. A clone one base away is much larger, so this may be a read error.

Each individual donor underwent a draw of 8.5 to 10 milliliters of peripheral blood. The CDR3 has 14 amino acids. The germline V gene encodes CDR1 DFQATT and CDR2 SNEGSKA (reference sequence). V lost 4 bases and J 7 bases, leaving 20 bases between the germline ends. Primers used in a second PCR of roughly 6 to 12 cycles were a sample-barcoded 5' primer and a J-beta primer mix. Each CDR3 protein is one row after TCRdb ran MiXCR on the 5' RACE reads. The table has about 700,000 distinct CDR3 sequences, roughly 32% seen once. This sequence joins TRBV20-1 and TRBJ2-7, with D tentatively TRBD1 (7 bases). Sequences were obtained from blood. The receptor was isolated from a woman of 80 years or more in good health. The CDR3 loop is CSAIGGGPINEQYF. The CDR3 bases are TGCAGTGCTATTGGAGGGGGCCCGATCAATGAGCAGTACTTC.